The clone carrying this T cell receptor (beta chain) showed up many times. The data are from a study of T cell changes during pregnancy in multiple sclerosis. Here immunoSEQ multiplex PCR was the method, and the copy in TCRdb shows in-frame clones only, minus some. The table shows 55,000 to 80,000 clones, with roughly 90% occurring only once. This CDR3 comprises 15 residues. CDR1 is LNHNV and CDR2 is YYDKDF in the germline V gene (reference sequence). Trimming removed 3 bases at V and 1 base at J, with 10 bases between. The chain is built from TRBV15 and TRBJ2-4; no reliable D call. The receptor comes from a female donor in good health, enrolled as a control in a pregnancy study. The specimen was peripheral blood, collected after pregnancy. The CDR3 protein is CATSSRASAKNIQYF. The CDR3 nucleotides are TGTGCCACCAGCAGCAGAGCGTCGGCCAAAAACATTCAGTACTTC.